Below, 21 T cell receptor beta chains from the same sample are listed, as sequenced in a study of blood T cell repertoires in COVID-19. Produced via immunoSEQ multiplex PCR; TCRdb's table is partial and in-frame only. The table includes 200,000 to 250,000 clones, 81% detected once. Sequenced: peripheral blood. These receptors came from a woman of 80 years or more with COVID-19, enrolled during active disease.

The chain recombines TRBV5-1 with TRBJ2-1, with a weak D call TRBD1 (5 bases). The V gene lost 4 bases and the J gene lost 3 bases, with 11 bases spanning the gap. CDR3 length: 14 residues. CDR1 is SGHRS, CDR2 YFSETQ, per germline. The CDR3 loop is CASSRSDSYNEQFF. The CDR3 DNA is TGCGCCAGCAGCCGTTCCGACAGCTACAATGAGCAGTTCTTC.

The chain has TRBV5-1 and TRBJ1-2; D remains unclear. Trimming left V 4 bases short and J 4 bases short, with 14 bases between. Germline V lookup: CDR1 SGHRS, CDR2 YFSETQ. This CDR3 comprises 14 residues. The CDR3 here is CASSPGEVLYGYTF. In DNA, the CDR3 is TGCGCCAGCAGCCCCGGGGAGGTTCTCTATGGCTACACCTTC.

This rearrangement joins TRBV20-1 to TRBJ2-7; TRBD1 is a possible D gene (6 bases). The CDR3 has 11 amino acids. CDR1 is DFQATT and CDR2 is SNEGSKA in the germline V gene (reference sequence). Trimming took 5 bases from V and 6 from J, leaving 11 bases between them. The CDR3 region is CSARTALEQYF. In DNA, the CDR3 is TGCAGTGCTCGGACAGCCCTCGAGCAGTACTTC.

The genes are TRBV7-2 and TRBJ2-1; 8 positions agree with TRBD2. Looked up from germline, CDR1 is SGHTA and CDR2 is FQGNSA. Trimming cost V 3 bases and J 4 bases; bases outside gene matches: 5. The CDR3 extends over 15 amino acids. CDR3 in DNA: TGTGCCAGCAGCTTCCAGCGGGGGAATTACAATGAGCAGTTCTTC. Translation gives CASSFQRGNYNEQFF.

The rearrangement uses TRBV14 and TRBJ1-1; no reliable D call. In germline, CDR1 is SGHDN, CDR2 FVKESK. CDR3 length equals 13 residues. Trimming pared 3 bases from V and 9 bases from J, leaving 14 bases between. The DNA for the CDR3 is TGTGCCAGCAGCCAGCTGCCGGGAACCAAAGCTTTCTTT. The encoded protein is CASSQLPGTKAFF.

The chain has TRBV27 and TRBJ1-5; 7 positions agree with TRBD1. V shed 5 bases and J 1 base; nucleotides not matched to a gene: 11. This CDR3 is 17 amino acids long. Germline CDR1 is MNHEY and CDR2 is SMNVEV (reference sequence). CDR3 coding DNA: TGTGCCAGCAGTCCCAATAGGGGGCGCGGGAGCAATCAGCCCCAGCATTTT. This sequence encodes CASSPNRGRGSNQPQHF.

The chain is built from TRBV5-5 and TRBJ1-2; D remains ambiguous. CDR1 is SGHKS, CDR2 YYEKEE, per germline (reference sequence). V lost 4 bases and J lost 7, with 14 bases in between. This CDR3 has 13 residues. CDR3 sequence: CASSPTFTGGYTF. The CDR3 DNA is TGTGCCAGCAGCCCTACTTTTACGGGTGGCTACACCTTC.

The chain's CDR3 is CASSPGDSSTDTQYF. The CDR3 DNA reads TGTGCCAGCAGCCCCGGGGACTCTAGCACAGATACGCAGTATTTT. This chain joins TRBV6-5 and TRBJ2-3, with D maybe TRBD2 (6 bases). Germline V CDR1 and CDR2: MNHEY, SVGAGI. There are 15 residues in the CDR3. The V gene lost 6 bases and the J gene lost 0 bases, with 13 bases spanning the gap.

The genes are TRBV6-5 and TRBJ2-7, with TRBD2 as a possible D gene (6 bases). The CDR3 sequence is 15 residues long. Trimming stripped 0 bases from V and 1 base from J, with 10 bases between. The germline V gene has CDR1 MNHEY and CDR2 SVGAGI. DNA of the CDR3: TGTGCCAGCAGTTACTCTGGGGGGTCGTCCTACGAGCAGTACTTC. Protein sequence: CASSYSGGSSYEQYF.

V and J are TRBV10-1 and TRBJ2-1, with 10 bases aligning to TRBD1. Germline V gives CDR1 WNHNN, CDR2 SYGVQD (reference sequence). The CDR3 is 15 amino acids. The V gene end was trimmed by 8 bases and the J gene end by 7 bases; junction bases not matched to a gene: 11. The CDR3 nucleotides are TGCGCCAGCCCTATGGGACAGGGGTCAGGGAATGAGCAGTTCTTC. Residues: CASPMGQGSGNEQFF.

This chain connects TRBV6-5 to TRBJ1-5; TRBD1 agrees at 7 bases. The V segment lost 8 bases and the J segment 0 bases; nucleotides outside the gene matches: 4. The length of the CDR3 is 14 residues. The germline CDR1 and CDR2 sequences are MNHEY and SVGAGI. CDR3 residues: CASYRQGSNQPQHF. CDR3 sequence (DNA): TGTGCCAGCTACCGACAGGGTAGCAATCAGCCCCAGCATTTT.

The CDR3 DNA reads as TGTGCCAGCAGTCCGCCCACAGGCCGGGGGGCTGAAGCTTTCTTT. Residues: CASSPPTGRGAEAFF. This rearrangement joins TRBV6-1 to TRBJ1-1; TRBD1 is a possible D gene (5 bases). The CDR3 sequence is 15 residues long. V dropped 5 bases and J dropped 6 bases, with 19 bases sitting between them. Germline V lookup: CDR1 MNHNS, CDR2 SASEGT.

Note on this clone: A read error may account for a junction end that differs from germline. In DNA, the CDR3 is TGTGCTAGCAGCGTTACGGTCGTGACCTACAATGAGCAGTTCTTC. Encoded protein: CASSVTVVTYNEQFF. The V gene is TRBV7-7, the J gene TRBJ2-1; D is ambiguous. Germline CDR1 and CDR2: SSHAT and FNYEAQ (reference sequence). The CDR3 runs to 15 residues. Complete variable domain (other parts from reference TRBV7-7 and TRBJ2-1): GAGVSQSPRYKVTKRGQDVTLRCDPISSHATLYWYQQALGQGPEFLTYFNYEAQPDKSGLPSDRFSAERPEGSISTLTIQRTEQRDSAMYRCASSVTVVTYNEQFFGPGTRLTVL.

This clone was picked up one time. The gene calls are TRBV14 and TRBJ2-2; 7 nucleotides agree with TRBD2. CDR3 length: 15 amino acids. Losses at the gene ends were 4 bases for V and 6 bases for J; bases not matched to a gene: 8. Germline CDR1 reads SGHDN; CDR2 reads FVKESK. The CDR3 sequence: CASSPRRLAAGELFF. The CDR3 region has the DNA TGTGCCAGCAGCCCACGGCGTCTAGCGGCCGGGGAGCTGTTTTTT.

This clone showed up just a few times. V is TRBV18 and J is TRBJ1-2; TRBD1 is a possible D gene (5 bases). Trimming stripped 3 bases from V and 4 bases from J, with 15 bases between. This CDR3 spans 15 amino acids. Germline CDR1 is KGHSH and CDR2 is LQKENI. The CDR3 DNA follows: TGTGCCAGCTCACCCCCGGGGGTAAAAACCTATGGCTACACCTTC. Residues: CASSPPGVKTYGYTF. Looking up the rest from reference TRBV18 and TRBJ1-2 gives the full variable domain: NAGVMQNPRHLVRRRGQEARLRCSPMKGHSHVYWYRQLPEEGLKFMVYLQKENIIDESGMPKERFSAEFPKEGPSILRIQQVVRGDSAAYFCASSPPGVKTYGYTFGSGTRLTVV.

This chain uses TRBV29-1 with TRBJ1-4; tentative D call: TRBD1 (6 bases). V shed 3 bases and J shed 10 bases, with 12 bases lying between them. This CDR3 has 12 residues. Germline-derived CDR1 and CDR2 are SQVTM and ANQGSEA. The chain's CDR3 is CSVDLGAAKLFF. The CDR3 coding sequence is TGCAGCGTTGATCTGGGGGCGGCAAAACTGTTTTTT.

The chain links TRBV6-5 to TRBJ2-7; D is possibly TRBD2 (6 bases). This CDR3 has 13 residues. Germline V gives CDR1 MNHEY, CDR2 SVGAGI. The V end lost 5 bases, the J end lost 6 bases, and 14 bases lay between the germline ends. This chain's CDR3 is CASSRLERAEQYF. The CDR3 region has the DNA TGTGCCAGCAGTCGCCTAGAGCGGGCCGAGCAGTACTTC.

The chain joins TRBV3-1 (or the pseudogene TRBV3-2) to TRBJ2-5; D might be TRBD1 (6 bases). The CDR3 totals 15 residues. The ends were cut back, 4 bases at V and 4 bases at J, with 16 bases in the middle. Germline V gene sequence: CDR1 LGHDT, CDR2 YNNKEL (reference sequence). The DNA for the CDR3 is TGTGCCAGCAGCCTCCGGACAGCCGTATTAGAGACCCAGTACTTC. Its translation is CASSLRTAVLETQYF.

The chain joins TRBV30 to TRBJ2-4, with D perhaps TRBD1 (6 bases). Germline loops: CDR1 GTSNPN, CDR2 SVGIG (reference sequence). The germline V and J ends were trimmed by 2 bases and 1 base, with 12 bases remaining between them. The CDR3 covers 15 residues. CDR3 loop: CAWSPWGRAKNIQYF. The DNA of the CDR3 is TGTGCCTGGAGTCCTTGGGGGCGCGCCAAAAACATTCAGTACTTC.

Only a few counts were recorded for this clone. For the CDR3, the DNA is TGTGCCAGCAGCAAAGCGGTCGGCGGGGGGGTATGGGAGACCCAGTACTTC. This codes for CASSKAVGGGVWETQYF. This chain joins TRBV21-1 and TRBJ2-5; the table's TRBD2 call for D was not verified on the DNA. TRBV21-1 is noted as a pseudogene. The CDR3 has 17 amino acids.

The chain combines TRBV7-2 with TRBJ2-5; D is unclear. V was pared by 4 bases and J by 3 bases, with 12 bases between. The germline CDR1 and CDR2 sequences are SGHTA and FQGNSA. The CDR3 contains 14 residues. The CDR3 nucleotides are TGTGCCAGCAGCTCCAGCAGGTTAGAAGAGACCCAGTACTTC. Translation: CASSSSRLEETQYF.